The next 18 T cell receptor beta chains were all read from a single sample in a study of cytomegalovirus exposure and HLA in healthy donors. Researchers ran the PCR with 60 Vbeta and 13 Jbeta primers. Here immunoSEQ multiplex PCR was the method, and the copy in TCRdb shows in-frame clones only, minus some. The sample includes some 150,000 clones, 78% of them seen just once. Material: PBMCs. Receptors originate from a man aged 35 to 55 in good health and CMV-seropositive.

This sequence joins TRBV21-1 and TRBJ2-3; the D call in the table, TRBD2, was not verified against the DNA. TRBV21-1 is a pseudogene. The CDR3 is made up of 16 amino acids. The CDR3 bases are TGTGCCAGCAGCAAAGTAGGTAGCGGGAAAACAGATACGCAGTATTTT. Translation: CASSKVGSGKTDTQYF.

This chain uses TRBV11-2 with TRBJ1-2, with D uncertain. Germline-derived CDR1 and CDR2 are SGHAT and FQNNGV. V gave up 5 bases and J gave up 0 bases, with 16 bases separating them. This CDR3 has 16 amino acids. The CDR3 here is CASSPSRRLANYGYTF. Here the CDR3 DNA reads TGTGCCAGCAGCCCGAGCCGGAGGTTAGCTAACTATGGCTACACCTTC.

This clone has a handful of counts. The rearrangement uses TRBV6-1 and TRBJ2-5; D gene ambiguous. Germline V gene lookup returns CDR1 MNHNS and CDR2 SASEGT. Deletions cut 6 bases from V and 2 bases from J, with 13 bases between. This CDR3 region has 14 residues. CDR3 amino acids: CASSPARLQETQYF. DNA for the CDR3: TGTGCCAGCAGCCCGGCTAGACTTCAAGAGACCCAGTACTTC.

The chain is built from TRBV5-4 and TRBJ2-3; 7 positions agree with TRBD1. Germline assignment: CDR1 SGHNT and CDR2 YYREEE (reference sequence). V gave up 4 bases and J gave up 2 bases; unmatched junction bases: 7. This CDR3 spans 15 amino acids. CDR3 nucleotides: TGTGCCAGCAGCAGGACAGGAACCTTCACAGATACGCAGTATTTT. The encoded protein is CASSRTGTFTDTQYF.

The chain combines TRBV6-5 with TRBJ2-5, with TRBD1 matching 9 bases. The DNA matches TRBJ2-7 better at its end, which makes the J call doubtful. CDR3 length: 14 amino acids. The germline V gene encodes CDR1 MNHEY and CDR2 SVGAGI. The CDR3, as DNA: TGTGCCAGCAGCCGGACAGGGGCTGATGGCGAGCAGTACTTC. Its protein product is CASSRTGADGEQYF.

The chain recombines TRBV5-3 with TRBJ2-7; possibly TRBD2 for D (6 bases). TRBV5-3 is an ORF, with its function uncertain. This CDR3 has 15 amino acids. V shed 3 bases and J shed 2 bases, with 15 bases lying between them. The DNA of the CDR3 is TGTGCCAGAAGCTCGGAGGGCCCTGAGCCCTACGAGCAGTACTTC. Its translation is CARSSEGPEPYEQYF.

CDR3 coding DNA: TGCGCCAGCAGCTCGGAAGGACAGGGTGAAGCTTTCTTT. This encodes CASSSEGQGEAFF. This chain links TRBV5-1 with TRBJ1-1, with TRBD1 identical over 8 bases. V lost 3 bases, J lost 7 bases, and 5 bases stayed unmatched. Germline CDR1 is SGHRS and CDR2 is YFSETQ. The CDR3 is 13 amino acids.

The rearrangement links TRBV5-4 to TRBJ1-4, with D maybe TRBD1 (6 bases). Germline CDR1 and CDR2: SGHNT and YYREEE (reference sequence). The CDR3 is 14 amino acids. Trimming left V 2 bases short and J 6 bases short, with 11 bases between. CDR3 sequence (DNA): TGTGCCAGCAGCTTTCGGGACACTGATGAAAAACTGTTTTTT. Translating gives CASSFRDTDEKLFF. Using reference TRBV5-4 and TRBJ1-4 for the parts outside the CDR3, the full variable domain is ETGVTQSPTHLIKTRGQQVTLRCSSQSGHNTVSWYQQALGQGPQFIFQYYREEENGRGNFPPRFSGLQFPNYSSELNVNALELDDSALYLCASSFRDTDEKLFFGSGTQLSVL.

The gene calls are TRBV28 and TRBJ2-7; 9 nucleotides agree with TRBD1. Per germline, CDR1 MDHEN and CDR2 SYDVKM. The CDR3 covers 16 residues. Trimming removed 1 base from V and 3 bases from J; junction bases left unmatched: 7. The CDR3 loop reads CASSLYGTGTGYEQYF. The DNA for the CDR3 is TGTGCCAGCAGTTTATATGGGACAGGGACGGGCTACGAGCAGTACTTC.

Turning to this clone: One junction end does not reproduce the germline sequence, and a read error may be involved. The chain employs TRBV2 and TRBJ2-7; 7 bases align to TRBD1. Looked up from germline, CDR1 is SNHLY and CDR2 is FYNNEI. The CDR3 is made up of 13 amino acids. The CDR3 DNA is TGTGCCAGCAGGCTTCAGGCAGGGGGTGACGCGAACTTC. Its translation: CASRLQAGGDANF. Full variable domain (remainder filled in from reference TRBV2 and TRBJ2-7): EPEVTQTPSHQVTQMGQEVILRCVPISNHLYFYWYRQILGQKVEFLVSFYNNEISEKSEIFDDQFSVERPDGSNFTLKIRSTKLEDSAMYFCASRLQAGGDANFGPGTRLTVT.

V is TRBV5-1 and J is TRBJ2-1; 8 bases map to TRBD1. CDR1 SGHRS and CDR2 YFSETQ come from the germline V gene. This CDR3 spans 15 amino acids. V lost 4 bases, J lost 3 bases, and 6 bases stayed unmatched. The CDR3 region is CASSPTGVRYNEQFF. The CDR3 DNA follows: TGCGCCAGCAGCCCGACAGGGGTACGCTACAATGAGCAGTTCTTC.

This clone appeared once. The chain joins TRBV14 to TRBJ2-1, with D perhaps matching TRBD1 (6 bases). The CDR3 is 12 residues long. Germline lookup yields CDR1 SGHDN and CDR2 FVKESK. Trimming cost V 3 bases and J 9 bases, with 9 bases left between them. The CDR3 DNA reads TGTGCCAGCAGCCAGAACAGGGTTGAGCAGTTCTTC. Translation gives CASSQNRVEQFF.

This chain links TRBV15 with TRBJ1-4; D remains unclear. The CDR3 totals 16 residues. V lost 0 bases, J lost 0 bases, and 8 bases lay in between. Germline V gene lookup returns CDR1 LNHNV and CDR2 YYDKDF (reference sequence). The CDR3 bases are TGTGCCACCAGCAGAGATCGAACAGCAACTAATGAAAAACTGTTTTTT. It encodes CATSRDRTATNEKLFF.

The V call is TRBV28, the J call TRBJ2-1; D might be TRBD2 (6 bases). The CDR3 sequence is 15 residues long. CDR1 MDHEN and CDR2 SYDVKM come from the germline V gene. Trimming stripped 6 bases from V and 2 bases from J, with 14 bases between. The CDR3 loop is CASSGAGTPYNEQFF. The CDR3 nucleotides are TGTGCCAGCAGCGGGGCGGGAACCCCCTACAATGAGCAGTTCTTC.

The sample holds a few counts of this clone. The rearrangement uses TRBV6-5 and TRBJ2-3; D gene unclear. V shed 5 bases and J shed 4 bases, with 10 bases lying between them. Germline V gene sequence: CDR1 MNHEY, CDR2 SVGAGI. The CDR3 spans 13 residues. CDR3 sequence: CASSVPASDTQYF. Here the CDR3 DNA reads TGTGCCAGCAGTGTCCCCGCGTCAGATACGCAGTATTTT.

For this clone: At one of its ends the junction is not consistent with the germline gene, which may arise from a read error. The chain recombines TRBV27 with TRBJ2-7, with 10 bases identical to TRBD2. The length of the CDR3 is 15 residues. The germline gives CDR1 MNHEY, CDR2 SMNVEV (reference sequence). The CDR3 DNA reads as TGTGCCAGCAGTTTTTGGACTAGCGGAGTTTACGAGCGGTACTTC. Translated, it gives CASSFWTSGVYERYF.

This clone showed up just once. CDR3: CASGFLERGEPGELFF. CDR3 nucleotide sequence: TGTGCTAGTGGTTTTCTAGAGCGGGGCGAACCCGGGGAGCTGTTTTTT. The chain uses TRBV12-5 and TRBJ2-2; 7 bases match TRBD2. Germline CDR1 reads LGHNT; CDR2 reads FRNRAP. Losses at the gene ends were 3 bases for V and 6 bases for J; bases not matched to a gene: 10. The CDR3 sequence is 16 residues long.

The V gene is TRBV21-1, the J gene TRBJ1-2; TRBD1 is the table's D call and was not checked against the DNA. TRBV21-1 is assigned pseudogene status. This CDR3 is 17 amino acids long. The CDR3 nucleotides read TGTGCCAGCAGCAACCGGGACAGGGTTCTTCCTAACTATGGCTACACCTTC. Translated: CASSNRDRVLPNYGYTF.